This passage covers 10 T cell receptor beta chains from one sample sequenced in a study of cytotoxic CD8 clonotypes in ibrutinib-treated CLL. Only in-frame clones appear in the TCRdb table, and some are missing; sequencing was by immunoSEQ multiplex PCR. The sample shows some 300,000 clones, roughly 79% of them seen only once. Sequencing was performed on PBMCs, taken before ibrutinib treatment. Receptors were obtained from a human donor with chronic lymphocytic leukemia.

The genes are TRBV7-6 and TRBJ2-7; D possibly corresponds to TRBD2 (6 bases). With 1 base removed from V and 2 bases from J, the gap between germline ends came to 12 bases. The CDR3 extends over 15 amino acids. Looked up from germline, CDR1 is SGHVS and CDR2 is FNYEAQ. The CDR3 sequence is CASSLELATTYEQYF. The DNA for the CDR3 is TGTGCCAGCAGCTTAGAGCTAGCGACGACCTACGAGCAGTACTTC. Supplemented by reference TRBV7-6 and TRBJ2-7, the full variable domain reads GAGVSQSPRYKVTKRGQDVALRCDPISGHVSLYWYRQALGQGPEFLTYFNYEAQQDKSGLPNDRFSAERPEGSISTLTIQRTEQRDSAMYRCASSLELATTYEQYFGPGTRLTVT.

The chain is built from TRBV29-1 and TRBJ2-1; D possibly corresponds to TRBD2 (7 bases). Germline assignment: CDR1 SQVTM and CDR2 ANQGSEA. The CDR3 contains 17 residues. V gave up 6 bases and J gave up 0 bases, with 21 bases separating them. The CDR3 here is CSVGGGAGQSSYNEQFF. The CDR3 DNA follows: TGCAGCGTAGGGGGAGGAGCGGGGCAGAGCTCCTACAATGAGCAGTTCTTC.

The J gene is TRBJ2-7, the V gene TRBV28, with 9 positions matching TRBD1. V lost 5 bases to trimming and J lost 3 bases; unmatched junction nucleotides: 8. This CDR3 region has 15 residues. Germline CDR1 is MDHEN and CDR2 is SYDVKM. CDR3 residues: CASSATGTGNYEQYF. CDR3 coding DNA: TGTGCCAGCAGTGCGACCGGGACAGGGAACTACGAGCAGTACTTC.

The V and J genes are TRBV4-3 and TRBJ2-3; the D call may be TRBD1 or TRBD2 (5 bases each). Trimming pared 2 bases from V and 2 bases from J, leaving 14 bases between. This CDR3 contains 16 residues. Germline values: CDR1 LGHNA, CDR2 YSLEER. CDR3 loop: CASSQYRGTITDTQYF. The CDR3 DNA sequence: TGCGCCAGCAGCCAATATCGTGGGACGATCACAGATACGCAGTATTTT.

V and J are TRBV5-1 and TRBJ1-5; TRBD1 is a possible D gene (5 bases). Per the germline V gene, CDR1 is SGHRS and CDR2 is YFSETQ. The CDR3 loop spans 14 amino acids. V lost 5 bases and J 0 bases, leaving 9 bases between the germline ends. CDR3 DNA: TGCGCCAGCAGGTACGACAGTAGCAATCAGCCCCAGCATTTT. This sequence encodes CASRYDSSNQPQHF. Variable domain in full (rest from reference TRBV5-1 and TRBJ1-5): KAGVTQTPRYLIKTRGQQVTLSCSPISGHRSVSWYQQTPGQGLQFLFEYFSETQRNKGNFPGRFSGRQFSNSRSEMNVSTLELGDSALYLCASRYDSSNQPQHFGDGTRLSIL.

In this sample, this clone turned up once. V gene TRBV19 combines with J gene TRBJ1-2, with TRBD1 as a possible D gene (5 bases). The V end was cut by 3 bases, the J end by 4 bases, with 15 bases between. The CDR3 is made up of 15 amino acids. Germline CDR1 reads LNHDA; CDR2 reads SQIVND (reference sequence). The DNA for the CDR3 is TGTGCCAGTAGTATTCAGCAGGGCACTGGCTATGGCTACACCTTC. Translated: CASSIQQGTGYGYTF.

The chain carries TRBV30 and TRBJ2-6; 7 positions agree with TRBD1. The length of the CDR3 is 14 residues. Germline V lookup: CDR1 GTSNPN, CDR2 SVGIG (reference sequence). J gave up 2 bases and V 3 bases, and 1 base lay outside the gene matches. The CDR3 spells CAWRGTAGANVLTF. The CDR3 coding sequence is TGTGCCTGGAGAGGGACAGCTGGGGCCAACGTCCTGACTTTC.

V gene TRBV7-8 combines with J gene TRBJ2-5; D call uncertain. Trimming took 2 bases from V and 4 from J, leaving 11 bases between them. In germline, CDR1 is SGHVS, CDR2 FQNEAQ. The CDR3 totals 14 residues. Written as DNA, the CDR3 is TGTGCCAGCAGCTTATTTGCGAGGCGAGAGACCCAGTACTTC. As protein: CASSLFARRETQYF.

As to this clone: Other DNA sequences in this specimen translate into the identical CDR3. The rearrangement links TRBV7-6 to TRBJ2-2; 7 nucleotides agree with TRBD1. CDR1 and CDR2 from the germline V gene are SGHVS and FNYEAQ. Trimming cost V 0 bases and J 4 bases; bases outside gene matches: 2. The CDR3 is 15 amino acids. CDR3 residues: CASSLAGGSTGELFF. CDR3 nucleotides: TGTGCCAGCAGCTTAGCAGGGGGCAGCACCGGGGAGCTGTTTTTT.

The chain links TRBV7-8 to TRBJ2-3, with 12 bases identical to TRBD2. The CDR3 loop spans 19 amino acids. V dropped 6 bases and J dropped 1; count of bases not matched to a gene: 14. The germline gives CDR1 SGHVS, CDR2 FQNEAQ. DNA for the CDR3: TGTGCCAGCAGGATTGGACTAGCGGGATCCTGGGACGGCACAGATACGCAGTATTTT. Amino acid sequence: CASRIGLAGSWDGTDTQYF.